Below are 32 T cell receptor beta chains sequenced from a single sample in a study of glioma-infiltrating T cells. Amplification of TCR alpha and beta CDR3 regions from RNA used iRepertoire nested multiplex PCR. TCRdb re-called the multiplex PCR reads through MiXCR, storing one row per CDR3 protein. The sample lists approximately 400,000 distinct CDR3 sequences, 41% occurring once. The specimen sequenced was glioma tissue, nonneoplastic brain tissue, or PBMCs (not recorded which). The origin of the receptors is a human donor with low-grade glioma or glioblastoma, undergoing nonglioma brain surgery, or in good health (not recorded which).

The CDR3 protein is CASSHMDTYTGELFF. DNA of the CDR3: TGTGCCAGCAGCCATATGGACACTTACACCGGGGAGCTGTTTTTT. The genes are TRBV7-2 and TRBJ2-2, with D possibly matching TRBD1 (5 bases). Germline V gene sequence: CDR1 SGHTA, CDR2 FQGNSA. Trimming removed 5 bases at V and 3 bases at J, with 13 bases between. This CDR3 region has 15 residues.

This chain connects TRBV10-3 to TRBJ2-3; 11 bases agree with TRBD2. The germline gives CDR1 ENHRY, CDR2 SYGVKD. CDR3 length: 16 amino acids. V lost 6 bases and J lost 5; bases outside the gene matches: 10. The CDR3 reads CAIRSLAGGPGDTQYF. The CDR3 DNA reads TGTGCCATCAGATCCCTAGCGGGAGGCCCTGGAGATACGCAGTATTTT.

V and J are TRBV6-2 or TRBV6-3 and TRBJ2-3; 12 nucleotides agree with TRBD2. Germline V gives CDR1 MNHEY, CDR2 SVGEGT. V lost 7 bases, J lost 6 bases, and 11 bases stayed unmatched. CDR3 length: 16 residues. This CDR3 is CASIHGLAGIGDTQYF. CDR3 nucleotide sequence: TGTGCCAGCATTCACGGACTAGCGGGAATCGGGGATACGCAGTATTTT.

About this clonotype itself: The germline gene is not matched at one end of the junction; a read error may be the cause. The chain combines TRBV20-1 with TRBJ2-1, with D uncertain. Germline-derived CDR1 and CDR2 are DFQATT and SNEGSKA (reference sequence). The CDR3 sequence is 14 residues long. The CDR3 region is CSARDTISYNEKFF. The CDR3 nucleotides read TGCAGTGCTAGAGATACTATCTCCTACAATGAGAAGTTCTTC.

Turning to this clonotype: A clone one base away is much larger, so this may be a read error. The rearrangement uses TRBV4-1 and TRBJ2-1, with 7 bases identical to TRBD1. This CDR3 is built from 16 residues. Germline V lookup: CDR1 MGHRA, CDR2 YSYEKL. The chain's CDR3 is CASSKELTGMGNEQFF. In nucleotides, the CDR3 is TGCGCCAGCAGCAAAGAATTGACAGGGATGGGCAATGAGCAGTTCTTC.

For the CDR3, the DNA is TGTGCCAGCTCACTAATTGACACAGATACGCAGTATTTT. This codes for CASSLIDTDTQYF. This chain joins TRBV18 and TRBJ2-3; no definite D call. There are 13 residues in the CDR3. Germline V gene lookup returns CDR1 KGHSH and CDR2 LQKENI. Trimming cost V 4 bases and J 2 bases, with 7 bases left between them.

This clonotype appeared a few times. The J gene is TRBJ2-5, the V gene TRBV29-1, with 8 bases that match TRBD1. V trimming: 7 bases; J trimming: 2 bases; junction bases outside the gene matches: 18. Per germline, CDR1 SQVTM and CDR2 ANQGSEA. The CDR3 loop spans 17 amino acids. The DNA for the CDR3 is TGCAGCGCTAGCTTATTTGGACAGGGAGCGAATCAAGAGACCCAGTACTTC. It translates to CSASLFGQGANQETQYF.

The chain carries TRBV7-8 and TRBJ2-3, with a possible D match to TRBD2 (5 bases). The V end was cut by 2 bases, the J end by 2 bases, with 11 bases between. The CDR3 covers 15 residues. Germline CDR1 and CDR2: SGHVS and FQNEAQ. This chain's CDR3 is CASSLLAAATDTQYF. The CDR3 DNA sequence: TGTGCCAGCAGCTTACTAGCAGCGGCCACAGATACGCAGTATTTT.

The J gene is TRBJ2-7, the V gene TRBV20-1; perhaps D is TRBD1 or TRBD2 (6 bases each). The CDR3 sequence is 14 residues long. Trimming pared 5 bases from V and 3 bases from J, leaving 17 bases between. Germline V gene data show CDR1 as DFQATT and CDR2 as SNEGSKA (reference sequence). CDR3 in amino acids: CSAAQGGILYEQYF. Written as DNA, the CDR3 is TGCAGTGCTGCACAAGGGGGGATTCTCTACGAGCAGTACTTC.

The CDR3 coding sequence is TGCAGTGCCAAGAAGGGGAACCCGAACACCGGGGAGCTGTTTTTT. Protein sequence: CSAKKGNPNTGELFF. This rearrangement joins TRBV20-1 to TRBJ2-2; a possible D gene is TRBD1 (5 bases). Trimming cost V 6 bases and J 0 bases, with 14 bases left between them. The CDR3 spans 15 residues. The germline CDR1 and CDR2 sequences are DFQATT and SNEGSKA (reference sequence).

The genes are TRBV15 and TRBJ2-1; D is uncertain. The CDR3 consists of 16 residues. Trimming left V 5 bases short and J 0 bases short, with 14 bases between. Per germline, CDR1 LNHNV and CDR2 YYDKDF (reference sequence). CDR3 loop: CATSRPPSGSYNEQFF. In DNA form, the CDR3 reads TGTGCCACCAGCCGCCCCCCCTCAGGCTCCTACAATGAGCAGTTCTTC.

This clonotype appeared a few times. The rearrangement joins TRBV7-9 to TRBJ2-3; 9 bases are shared with TRBD2. The J segment lost 4 bases and the V segment lost 8 bases, leaving 4 bases of the junction unmatched. The V gene's germline CDR1 is SEHNR and CDR2 FQNEAQ (reference sequence). The CDR3 is 13 residues long. As DNA, the CDR3 is TGTGCCAGCCGTAGCGGGAGTGCAGATACGCAGTATTTT. As protein: CASRSGSADTQYF.

Note on this clonotype: An end of the junction does not agree with germline; a read error may underlie this. This sequence joins TRBV20-1 and TRBJ1-1; weak D call: TRBD1 (5 bases). This CDR3 spans 15 amino acids. The V gene's germline CDR1 is DFQATT and CDR2 SNEGSKA (reference sequence). CDR3 bases: TGCGGTGCTAGAAAGTCAGGGCAGGGCGGCACTGAAGCTTTCTTT. Its translation: CGARKSGQGGTEAFF.

V is TRBV28 and J is TRBJ1-1, with D perhaps TRBD1 (6 bases). The CDR3 has 15 residues. V was clipped by 2 bases and J by 1 base, with 11 bases between them. Germline CDR1 MDHEN, CDR2 SYDVKM. The CDR3 sequence is CASSLTLGANTEAFF. For the CDR3, the DNA is TGTGCCAGCAGTTTAACCCTGGGGGCGAACACTGAAGCTTTCTTT. The whole variable domain, remainder taken from reference TRBV28 and TRBJ1-1, is DVKVTQSSRYLVKRTGEKVFLECVQDMDHENMFWYRQDPGLGLRLIYFSYDVKMKEKGDIPEGYSVSREKKERFSLILESASTNQTSMYLCASSLTLGANTEAFFGQGTRLTVV.

The chain combines TRBV7-2 with TRBJ1-5; a weak D match, TRBD1 (5 bases). Per germline, CDR1 SGHTA and CDR2 FQGNSA. V gave up 5 bases and J gave up 4 bases, with 15 bases separating them. This CDR3 region has 15 residues. CDR3: CASSARRQSNQPQHF. The CDR3 DNA reads TGTGCCAGCAGCGCTAGGCGACAGAGTAATCAGCCCCAGCATTTT.

The rearrangement links TRBV20-1 to TRBJ1-6, with no clear D. Germline CDR1 and CDR2: DFQATT and SNEGSKA (reference sequence). V dropped 7 bases and J dropped 10 bases, with 11 bases sitting between them. CDR3 length: 11 amino acids. The CDR3 sequence: CSGSSGSPLHF. CDR3 coding DNA: TGCAGTGGGTCTTCCGGCTCACCCCTCCACTTT.

This clonotype was picked up a small number of times. This chain uses TRBV4-3 with TRBJ1-5; D is perhaps TRBD1 (6 bases). The CDR3 is 16 residues long. The germline gives CDR1 LGHNA, CDR2 YSLEER. Deletions cut 3 bases from V and 3 bases from J, with 15 bases between. The chain's CDR3 is CASSQSTGTHNQPQHF. CDR3 nucleotides: TGCGCCAGCAGCCAGTCTACTGGGACACACAATCAGCCCCAGCATTTT.

This clonotype has more than one count but fewer than ten. The V and J genes are TRBV20-1 and TRBJ1-1; D unclear. The germline V and J ends were trimmed by 6 bases and 5 bases, with 13 bases remaining between them. The CDR3 contains 12 residues. The germline V gene encodes CDR1 DFQATT and CDR2 SNEGSKA (reference sequence). CDR3 nucleotides: TGCAGTGCCTGGCCGCGTCGGACTGAAGCTTTCTTT. Amino acids: CSAWPRRTEAFF.

The V call is TRBV28, the J call TRBJ2-3, with 9 bases matching TRBD2. V dropped 3 bases and J dropped 4; count of bases not matched to a gene: 20. Germline V CDR1 and CDR2: MDHEN, SYDVKM. The CDR3 runs to 20 residues. The chain's CDR3 is CASSFYRSASGTRQPDTQYF. Written as DNA, the CDR3 is TGTGCCAGCAGTTTTTACCGGTCTGCTAGCGGGACACGACAGCCAGATACGCAGTATTTT.

The rearrangement uses TRBV11-2 and TRBJ2-5, with 10 bases identical to TRBD2. V lost 3 bases and J lost 7; bases outside the gene matches: 2. This CDR3 spans 13 amino acids. Per germline, CDR1 SGHAT and CDR2 FQNNGV. The chain's CDR3 is CASSFLAGATQYF. The DNA for the CDR3 is TGTGCCAGCAGCTTTCTAGCGGGAGCGACCCAGTACTTC.

The chain links TRBV7-2 to TRBJ2-7; TRBD2 might be the D (5 bases). The CDR3 extends over 18 amino acids. CDR1 and CDR2 (germline): SGHTA, FQGNSA. Trimming shortened V by 0 bases and J by 0 bases, and 18 bases separated the two germline ends. The CDR3 coding sequence is TGTGCCAGCAGCTTAGCGCGATTTTTAGCGTTAAGCTCCTACGAGCAGTACTTC. Residues: CASSLARFLALSSYEQYF.

This sequence joins TRBV20-1 and TRBJ2-1; 12 bases agree with TRBD2. The CDR3 is 18 amino acids. Unmatched junction bases numbered 10, after V lost 4 bases and J lost 0 bases. Germline CDR1 DFQATT, CDR2 SNEGSKA (reference sequence). CDR3 DNA sequence: TGCAGTGCTACGCCGCTAGCGGGAGGGGCGAGCTCCTACAATGAGCAGTTCTTC. This translates into CSATPLAGGASSYNEQFF.

The sample holds many counts of this clonotype. This chain connects TRBV7-2 to TRBJ2-3; D gene uncertain. Germline V gene data show CDR1 as SGHTA and CDR2 as FQGNSA. V was clipped by 1 base and J by 5 bases, with 10 bases between them. CDR3 size: 14 residues. The CDR3 DNA is TGTGCCAGCAGCTTAGTGAGACTCAGAGATACGCAGTATTTT. This translates into CASSLVRLRDTQYF.

This clonotype was observed once. The rearrangement uses TRBV6-6 and TRBJ2-7; 8 nucleotides agree with TRBD1. The CDR3 sequence is 14 residues long. V shed 5 bases and J 3 bases; nucleotides not matched to a gene: 6. The germline CDR1 and CDR2 sequences are MNHNY and SVGAGI (reference sequence). The CDR3, as DNA: TGTGCCAGCAGTGATGGACAGGGTGTCTACGAGCAGTACTTC. Protein sequence: CASSDGQGVYEQYF.

A few counts support this clonotype. The chain carries TRBV7-2 and TRBJ2-3; possibly TRBD1 or TRBD2 for D (5 bases each). Trimming shortened V by 3 bases and J by 0 bases, and 10 bases separated the two germline ends. This CDR3 is 15 amino acids long. Germline loops: CDR1 SGHTA, CDR2 FQGNSA. The CDR3, as DNA: TGTGCCAGCAGCTTTGGGGGTGTTAGCACAGATACGCAGTATTTT. Translated: CASSFGGVSTDTQYF.

This clonotype was seen more than once but under ten times. The CDR3, as DNA: TGTGCCAGCAGGAACGGACTAGCGGGAGTCTCTGGCGAGCAGTACTTC. It yields the protein CASRNGLAGVSGEQYF. This chain connects TRBV28 to TRBJ2-7, with 13 positions matching TRBD2. V shed 6 bases, J shed 6 bases, and the junction held 11 bases outside the gene matches. Germline CDR1 reads MDHEN; CDR2 reads SYDVKM. CDR3 length: 16 residues.

This clonotype was picked up a small number of times. This rearrangement joins TRBV20-1 to TRBJ1-5, with D possibly being TRBD1 (5 bases). V was cut by 3 bases and J by 5 bases, with 11 bases left in between. The germline V gene encodes CDR1 DFQATT and CDR2 SNEGSKA (reference sequence). This CDR3 is 13 amino acids long. The CDR3 nucleotides are TGCAGTGCTAGCGGGGGTAATTATCAGCCCCAGCATTTT. Amino acids: CSASGGNYQPQHF.

This clonotype is classed as medium-sized. The chain joins TRBV6-1 to TRBJ1-2, with TRBD1 identical over 7 bases. Germline loops: CDR1 MNHNS, CDR2 SASEGT. This CDR3 spans 14 amino acids. With 5 bases clipped from V and 4 bases from J, the junction kept 7 bases outside the gene matches. The DNA of the CDR3 is TGTGCCAGCAGTTTGGACAGGACTCCCTATGGCTACACCTTC. Translating it yields CASSLDRTPYGYTF.

This rearrangement joins TRBV9 to TRBJ1-1; a possible D gene is TRBD1 (5 bases). The CDR3 has 12 residues. From germline, CDR1 is SGDLS and CDR2 YYNGEE. The V end lost 4 bases, the J end lost 6 bases, and 10 bases lay between the germline ends. The CDR3 protein is CASSRDGAEAFF. In DNA form, the CDR3 reads TGTGCCAGCAGCAGGGACGGCGCTGAAGCTTTCTTT.

The CDR3 loop reads CASSATENSPLHF. CDR3 in DNA: TGTGCCAGCAGTGCGACAGAAAATTCACCCCTCCACTTT. The J gene is TRBJ1-6, the V gene TRBV12-3 or TRBV12-4; D may be TRBD1 (5 bases). Trimming cost V 5 bases and J 7 bases, with 9 bases left between them. The CDR3 spans 13 residues.

The rearrangement joins TRBV6-1 to TRBJ1-1; 9 positions match TRBD1. This CDR3 has 14 residues. Germline loops: CDR1 MNHNS, CDR2 SASEGT. V dropped 6 bases and J dropped 2; count of bases not matched to a gene: 4. The CDR3 DNA reads TGTGCCAGCAGCGACAGGGGGATAAACACTGAAGCTTTCTTT. This sequence encodes CASSDRGINTEAFF.

This clonotype was observed a few times. The V and J genes are TRBV28 and TRBJ1-2, with a tentative D call TRBD1 (6 bases). CDR1 is MDHEN and CDR2 is SYDVKM in the germline V gene. Deletions cut 7 bases from V and 8 bases from J, with 20 bases between. The CDR3 is 14 amino acids. CDR3 nucleotides: TGTGCCAGCACCCAACCGGGGGCAGTCGGCGGCTACACCTTC. Translating gives CASTQPGAVGGYTF.